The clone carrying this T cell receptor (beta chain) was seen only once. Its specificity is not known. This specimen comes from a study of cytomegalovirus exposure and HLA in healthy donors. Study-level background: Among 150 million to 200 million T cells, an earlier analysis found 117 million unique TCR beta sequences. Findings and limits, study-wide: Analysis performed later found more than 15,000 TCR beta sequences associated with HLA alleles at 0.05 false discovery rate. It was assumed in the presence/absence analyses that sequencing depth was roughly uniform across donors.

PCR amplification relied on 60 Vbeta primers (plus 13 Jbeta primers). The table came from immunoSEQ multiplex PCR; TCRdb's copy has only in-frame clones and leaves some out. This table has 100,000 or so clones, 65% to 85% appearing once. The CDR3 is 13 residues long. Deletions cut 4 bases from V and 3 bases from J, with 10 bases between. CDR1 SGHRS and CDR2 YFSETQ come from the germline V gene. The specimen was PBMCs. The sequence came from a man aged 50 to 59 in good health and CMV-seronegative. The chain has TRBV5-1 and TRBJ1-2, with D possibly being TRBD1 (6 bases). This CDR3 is CASSPSGDYGYTF. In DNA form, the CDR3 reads TGCGCCAGCAGCCCCTCAGGGGACTATGGCTACACCTTC.